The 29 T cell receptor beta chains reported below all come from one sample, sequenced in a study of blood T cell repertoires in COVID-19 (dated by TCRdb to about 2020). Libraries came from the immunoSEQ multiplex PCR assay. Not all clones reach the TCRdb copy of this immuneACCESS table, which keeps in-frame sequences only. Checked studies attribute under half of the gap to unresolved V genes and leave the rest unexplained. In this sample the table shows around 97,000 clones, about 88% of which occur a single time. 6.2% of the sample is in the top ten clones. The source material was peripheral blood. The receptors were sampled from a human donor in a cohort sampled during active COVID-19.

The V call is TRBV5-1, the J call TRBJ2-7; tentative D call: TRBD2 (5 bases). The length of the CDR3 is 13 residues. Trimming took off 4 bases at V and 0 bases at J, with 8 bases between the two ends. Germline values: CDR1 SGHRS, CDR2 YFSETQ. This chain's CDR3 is CASSVAGSYEQYF. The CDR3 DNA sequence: TGCGCCAGCAGCGTCGCGGGCTCCTACGAGCAGTACTTC. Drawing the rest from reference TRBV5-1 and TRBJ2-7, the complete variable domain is KAGVTQTPRYLIKTRGQQVTLSCSPISGHRSVSWYQQTPGQGLQFLFEYFSETQRNKGNFPGRFSGRQFSNSRSEMNVSTLELGDSALYLCASSVAGSYEQYFGPGTRLTVT.

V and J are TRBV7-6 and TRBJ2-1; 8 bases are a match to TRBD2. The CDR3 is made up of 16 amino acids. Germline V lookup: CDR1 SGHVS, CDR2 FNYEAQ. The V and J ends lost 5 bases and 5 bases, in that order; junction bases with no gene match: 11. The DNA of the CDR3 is TGTGCCAGCAGCCCCCCCGGGACTAGTCATGACAATGAGCAGTTCTTC. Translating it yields CASSPPGTSHDNEQFF.

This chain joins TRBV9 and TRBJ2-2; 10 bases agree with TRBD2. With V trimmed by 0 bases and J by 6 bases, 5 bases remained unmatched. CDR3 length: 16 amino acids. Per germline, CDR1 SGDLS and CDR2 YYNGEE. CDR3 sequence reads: CASSVVASGSPGELFF. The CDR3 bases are TGTGCCAGCAGCGTAGTAGCTAGCGGGAGCCCCGGGGAGCTGTTTTTT.

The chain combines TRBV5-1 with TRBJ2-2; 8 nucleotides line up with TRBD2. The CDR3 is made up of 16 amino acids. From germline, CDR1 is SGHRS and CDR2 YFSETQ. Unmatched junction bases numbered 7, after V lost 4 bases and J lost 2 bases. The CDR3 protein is CASSELAGGNTGELFF. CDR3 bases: TGCGCCAGCAGCGAACTGGCGGGAGGAAACACCGGGGAGCTGTTTTTT.

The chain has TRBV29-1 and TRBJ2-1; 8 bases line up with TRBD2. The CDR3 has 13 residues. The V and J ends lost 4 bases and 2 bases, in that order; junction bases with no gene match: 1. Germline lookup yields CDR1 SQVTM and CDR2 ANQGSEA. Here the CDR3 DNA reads TGCAGCGTTGGGCGGGAGGCCTACAATGAGCAGTTCTTC. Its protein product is CSVGREAYNEQFF.

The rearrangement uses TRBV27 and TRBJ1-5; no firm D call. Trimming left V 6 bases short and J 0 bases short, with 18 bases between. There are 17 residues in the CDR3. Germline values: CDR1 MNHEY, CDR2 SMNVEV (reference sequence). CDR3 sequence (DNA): TGTGCCAGCAGCTCTACCCTTTACAGTTATAGCAATCAGCCCCAGCATTTT. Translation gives CASSSTLYSYSNQPQHF.

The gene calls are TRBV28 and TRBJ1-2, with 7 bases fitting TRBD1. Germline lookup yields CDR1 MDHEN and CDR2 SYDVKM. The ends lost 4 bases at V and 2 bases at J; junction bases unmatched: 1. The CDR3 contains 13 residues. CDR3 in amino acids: CASSSGQNYGYTF. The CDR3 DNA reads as TGTGCCAGCAGTTCGGGACAGAACTATGGCTACACCTTC.

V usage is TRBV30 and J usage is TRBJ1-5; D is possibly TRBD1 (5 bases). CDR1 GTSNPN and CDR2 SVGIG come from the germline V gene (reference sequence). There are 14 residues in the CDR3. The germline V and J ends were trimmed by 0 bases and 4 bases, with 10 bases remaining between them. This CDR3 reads CAWSVQVDNQPQHF. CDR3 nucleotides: TGTGCCTGGAGTGTACAGGTCGATAATCAGCCCCAGCATTTT.

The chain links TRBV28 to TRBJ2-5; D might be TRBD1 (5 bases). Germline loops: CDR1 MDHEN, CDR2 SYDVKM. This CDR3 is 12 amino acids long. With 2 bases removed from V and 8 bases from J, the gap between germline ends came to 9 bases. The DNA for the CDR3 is TGTGCCAGCAGTTTACGCAGGGAAACCCAGTACTTC. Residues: CASSLRRETQYF.

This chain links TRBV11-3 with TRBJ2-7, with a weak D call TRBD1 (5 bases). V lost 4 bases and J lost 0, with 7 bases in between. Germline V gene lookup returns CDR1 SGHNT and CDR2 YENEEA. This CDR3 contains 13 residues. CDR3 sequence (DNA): TGTGCCAGCAGCTCGGACACCTCCTACGAGCAGTACTTC. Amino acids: CASSSDTSYEQYF.

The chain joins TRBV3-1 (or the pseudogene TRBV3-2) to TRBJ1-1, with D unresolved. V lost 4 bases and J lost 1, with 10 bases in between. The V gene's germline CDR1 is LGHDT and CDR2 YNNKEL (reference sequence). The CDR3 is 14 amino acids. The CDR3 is CASSLLEGNTEAFF. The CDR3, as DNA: TGTGCCAGCAGCCTCCTAGAGGGGAACACTGAAGCTTTCTTT.

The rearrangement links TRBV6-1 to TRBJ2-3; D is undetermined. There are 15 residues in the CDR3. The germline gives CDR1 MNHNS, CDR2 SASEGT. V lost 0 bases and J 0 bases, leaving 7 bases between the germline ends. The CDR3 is CASSEADGSTDTQYF. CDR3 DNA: TGTGCCAGCAGTGAAGCCGACGGGAGCACAGATACGCAGTATTTT.

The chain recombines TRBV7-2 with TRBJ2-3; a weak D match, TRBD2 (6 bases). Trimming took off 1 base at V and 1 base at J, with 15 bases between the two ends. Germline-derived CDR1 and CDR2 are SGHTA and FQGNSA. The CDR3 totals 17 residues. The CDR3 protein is CASSLGPGASGTDTQYF. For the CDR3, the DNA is TGTGCCAGCAGCTTAGGGCCCGGGGCTAGCGGCACAGATACGCAGTATTTT. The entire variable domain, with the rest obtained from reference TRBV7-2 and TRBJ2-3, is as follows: GAGVSQSPSNKVTEKGKDVELRCDPISGHTALYWYRQSLGQGLEFLIYFQGNSAPDKSGLPSDRFSAERTGGSVSTLTIQRTQQEDSAVYLCASSLGPGASGTDTQYFGPGTRLTVL.

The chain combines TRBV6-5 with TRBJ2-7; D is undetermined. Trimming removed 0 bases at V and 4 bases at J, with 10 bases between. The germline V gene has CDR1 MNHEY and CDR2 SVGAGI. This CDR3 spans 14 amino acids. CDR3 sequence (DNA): TGTGCCAGCAGTTACTCGAGGCTTGGGTACGAGCAGTACTTC. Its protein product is CASSYSRLGYEQYF.

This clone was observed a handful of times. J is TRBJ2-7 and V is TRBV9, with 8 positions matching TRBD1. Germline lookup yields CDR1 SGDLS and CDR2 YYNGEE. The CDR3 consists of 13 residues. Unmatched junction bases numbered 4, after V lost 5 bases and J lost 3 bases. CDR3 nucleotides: TGTGCCAGCAGTGCAGGGGGCCTCTACGAGCAGTACTTC. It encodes CASSAGGLYEQYF.

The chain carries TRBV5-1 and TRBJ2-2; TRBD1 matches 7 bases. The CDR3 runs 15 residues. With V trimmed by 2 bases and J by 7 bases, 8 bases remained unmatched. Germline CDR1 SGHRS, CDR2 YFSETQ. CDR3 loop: CASSFLQGYIGELFF. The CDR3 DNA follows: TGCGCCAGCAGCTTCTTACAGGGGTATATCGGGGAGCTGTTTTTT.

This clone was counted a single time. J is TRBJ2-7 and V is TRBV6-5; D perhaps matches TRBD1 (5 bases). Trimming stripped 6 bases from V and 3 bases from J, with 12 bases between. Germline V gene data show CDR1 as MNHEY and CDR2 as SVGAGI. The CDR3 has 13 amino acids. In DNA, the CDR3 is TGTGCCAGCAGCGTATCACAGGACTACGAGCAGTACTTC. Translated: CASSVSQDYEQYF.

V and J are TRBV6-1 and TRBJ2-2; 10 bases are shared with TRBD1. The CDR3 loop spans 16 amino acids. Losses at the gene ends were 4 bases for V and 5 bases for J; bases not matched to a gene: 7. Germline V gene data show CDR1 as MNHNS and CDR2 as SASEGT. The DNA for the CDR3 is TGTGCCAGCAGTGGGGGACAGGGGACATTAACCGGGGAGCTGTTTTTT. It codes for CASSGGQGTLTGELFF.

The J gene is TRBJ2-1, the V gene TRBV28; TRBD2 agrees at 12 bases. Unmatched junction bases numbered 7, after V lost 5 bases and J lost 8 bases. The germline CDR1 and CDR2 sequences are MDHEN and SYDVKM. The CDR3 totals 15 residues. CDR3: CASSITSGGTDEQFF. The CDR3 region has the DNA TGTGCCAGCAGTATCACTAGCGGGGGGACGGATGAGCAGTTCTTC.

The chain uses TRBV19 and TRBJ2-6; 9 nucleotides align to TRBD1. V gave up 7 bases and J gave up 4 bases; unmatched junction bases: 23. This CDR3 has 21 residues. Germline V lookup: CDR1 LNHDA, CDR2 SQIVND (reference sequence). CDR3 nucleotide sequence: TGTGCCAGTACCCGAAGGGGTGGTAGGGACAGGGTGATTTACGGGGCCAACGTCCTGACTTTC. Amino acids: CASTRRGGRDRVIYGANVLTF.

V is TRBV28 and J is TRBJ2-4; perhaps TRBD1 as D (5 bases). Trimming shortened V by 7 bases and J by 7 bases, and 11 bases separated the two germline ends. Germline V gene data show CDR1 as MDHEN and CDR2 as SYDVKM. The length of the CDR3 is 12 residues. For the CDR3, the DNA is TGTGCCAGCATGGGCAGGGCCAACATTCAGTACTTC. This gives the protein CASMGRANIQYF. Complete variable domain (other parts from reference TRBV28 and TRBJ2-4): DVKVTQSSRYLVKRTGEKVFLECVQDMDHENMFWYRQDPGLGLRLIYFSYDVKMKEKGDIPEGYSVSREKKERFSLILESASTNQTSMYLCASMGRANIQYFGAGTRLSVL.

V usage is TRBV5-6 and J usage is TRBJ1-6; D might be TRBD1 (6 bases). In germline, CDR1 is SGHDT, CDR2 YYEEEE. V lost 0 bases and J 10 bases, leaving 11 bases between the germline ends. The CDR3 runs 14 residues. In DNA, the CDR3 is TGTGCCAGCAGCTTGGAACAGGGTCGATCACCCCTCCACTTT. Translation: CASSLEQGRSPLHF.

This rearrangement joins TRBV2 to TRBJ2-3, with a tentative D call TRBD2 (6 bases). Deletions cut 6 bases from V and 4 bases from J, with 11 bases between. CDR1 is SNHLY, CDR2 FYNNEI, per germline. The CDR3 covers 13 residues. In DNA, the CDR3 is TGTGCCAGCAGGACTAGTCCCGCAGATACGCAGTATTTT. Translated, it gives CASRTSPADTQYF.

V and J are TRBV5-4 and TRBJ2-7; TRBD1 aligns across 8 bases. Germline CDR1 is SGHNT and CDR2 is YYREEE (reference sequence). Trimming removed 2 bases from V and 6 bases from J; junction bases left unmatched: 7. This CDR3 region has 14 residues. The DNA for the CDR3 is TGTGCCAGCAGCTTCGCAGGGGGCGCGGGCGAGCAGTACTTC. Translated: CASSFAGGAGEQYF.

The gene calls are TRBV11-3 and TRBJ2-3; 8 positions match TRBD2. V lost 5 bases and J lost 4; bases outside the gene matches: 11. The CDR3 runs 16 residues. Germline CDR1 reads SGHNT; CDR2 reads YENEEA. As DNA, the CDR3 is TGTGCCAGCAGCCCGGGGGGGACCCTGGACGCAGATACGCAGTATTTT. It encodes CASSPGGTLDADTQYF.

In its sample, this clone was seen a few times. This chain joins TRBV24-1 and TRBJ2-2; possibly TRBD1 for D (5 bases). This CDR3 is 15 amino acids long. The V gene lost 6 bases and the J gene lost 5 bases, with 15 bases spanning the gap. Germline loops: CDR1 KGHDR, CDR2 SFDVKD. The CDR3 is CATSRRDSNTGELFF. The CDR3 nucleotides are TGTGCCACCAGTAGGCGAGACAGCAATACCGGGGAGCTGTTTTTT.

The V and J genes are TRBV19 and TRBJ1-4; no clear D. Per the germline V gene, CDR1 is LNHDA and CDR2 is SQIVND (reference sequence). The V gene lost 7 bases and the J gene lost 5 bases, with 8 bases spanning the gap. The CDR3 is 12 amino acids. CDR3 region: CASNFRNEKLFF. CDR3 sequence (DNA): TGTGCCAGTAATTTTAGAAATGAAAAACTGTTTTTT. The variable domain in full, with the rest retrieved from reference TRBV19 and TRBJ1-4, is DGGITQSPKYLFRKEGQNVTLSCEQNLNHDAMYWYRQDPGQGLRLIYYSQIVNDFQKGDIAEGYSVSREKKESFPLTVTSAQKNPTAFYLCASNFRNEKLFFGSGTQLSVL.

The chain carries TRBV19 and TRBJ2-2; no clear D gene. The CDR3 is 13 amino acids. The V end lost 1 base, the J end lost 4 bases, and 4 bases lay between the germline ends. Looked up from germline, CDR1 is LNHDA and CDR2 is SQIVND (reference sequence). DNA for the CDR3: TGTGCCAGTAGTATAGGCGGCACCGGGGAGCTGTTTTTT. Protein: CASSIGGTGELFF.

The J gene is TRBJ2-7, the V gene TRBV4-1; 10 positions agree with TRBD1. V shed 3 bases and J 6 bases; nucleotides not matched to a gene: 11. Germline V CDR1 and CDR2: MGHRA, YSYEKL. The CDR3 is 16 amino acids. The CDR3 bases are TGCGCCAGCAGCCACGGACCGGGACAGGGGCCTCCCGAGCAGTACTTC. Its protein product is CASSHGPGQGPPEQYF.